This T cell receptor (beta chain) was identified in a study of Ad26.COV2.S vaccination and SARS-CoV-2 variants. Sequencing used immunoSEQ multiplex PCR; TCRdb keeps in-frame clones, though not all of them. The sample consists of 75,000 to 100,000 clones, roughly 84% of them appearing once. Study findings and constraints: Those who received vaccine or placebo ended up with similar non-spike TCR breadth. Placebo recipients showed lower spike-specific TCR breadth than vaccinees.

This clone was observed once. Its antigen is unknown. The TCR comes from a human donor who had recovered from COVID-19. The sample in question was peripheral blood, obtained after recovery from COVID-19.

CDR3 region: CASSRDTGVNTEAFF. Here the CDR3 DNA reads TGTGCCAGCAGCCGGGACACGGGTGTGAACACTGAAGCTTTCTTT. The chain has TRBV7-3 and TRBJ1-1, with D tentatively TRBD1 (6 bases). In germline, CDR1 is SGHTA, CDR2 FQGTGA. The germline V and J ends were trimmed by 5 bases and 0 bases, with 13 bases remaining between them. The CDR3 totals 15 residues.